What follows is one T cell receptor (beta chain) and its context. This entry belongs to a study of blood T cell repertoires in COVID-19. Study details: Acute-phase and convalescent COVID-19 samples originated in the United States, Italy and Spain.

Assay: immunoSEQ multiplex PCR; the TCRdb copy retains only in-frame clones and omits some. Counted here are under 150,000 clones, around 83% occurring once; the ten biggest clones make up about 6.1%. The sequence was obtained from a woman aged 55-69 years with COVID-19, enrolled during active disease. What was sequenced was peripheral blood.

The CDR3 region has the DNA TGTGCCAGCAGCCCCCCGGGGGGTCCCTACGAGCAGTACTTC. Its translation is CASSPPGGPYEQYF. This sequence joins TRBV7-8 and TRBJ2-7; 7 nucleotides match TRBD2. The CDR3 sequence is 14 residues long. V gave up 5 bases and J gave up 2 bases; unmatched junction bases: 6. Germline-derived CDR1 and CDR2 are SGHVS and FQNEAQ. Filled out from reference TRBV7-8 and TRBJ2-7, the complete variable domain reads GAGVSQSPRYKVAKRGQDVALRCDPISGHVSLFWYQQALGQGPEFLTYFQNEAQLDKSGLPSDRFFAERPEGSVSTLKIQRTQQEDSAVYLCASSPPGGPYEQYFGPGTRLTVT.